One sample yielded the 4 T cell receptor beta chains listed below, sequenced in a study of T cell repertoires in cytomegalovirus infection. MiXCR was run by TCRdb on the reads, yielding one entry per CDR3 protein. The table records about 900,000 distinct CDR3 sequences, less than 40% of them present only once. These receptors lack a known antigen. This sample comprised cultured CD8+ T cells from PBMCs, obtained from culture after CMV antigen stimulation. Receptors were obtained from a human donor in good health (CMV status not recorded). Some clones in this sample may be carry-over from other donors' samples.

This clonotype was counted only a few times. V gene TRBV28 combines with J gene TRBJ2-3; no reliable D call. This CDR3 spans 12 amino acids. The V gene lost 5 bases and the J gene lost 6 bases, with 9 bases spanning the gap. Germline loops: CDR1 MDHEN, CDR2 SYDVKM. CDR3 loop: CASSREWDTQYF. For the CDR3, the DNA is TGTGCCAGCAGTCGTGAATGGGATACGCAGTATTTT.

This clonotype has a count of ten or more. This rearrangement joins TRBV5-1 to TRBJ2-1; TRBD1 matches 10 bases. CDR1 and CDR2 from the germline V gene are SGHRS and YFSETQ. V was clipped by 0 bases and J by 4 bases; unmatched bases: 1. The CDR3 extends over 15 amino acids. In nucleotides, the CDR3 is TGCGCCAGCAGCTTGGGGGACAGGGGATACAATGAGCAGTTCTTC. Its protein product is CASSLGDRGYNEQFF.

This clonotype was seen repeatedly, ten times or more. This rearrangement joins TRBV7-2 to TRBJ2-5; 8 bases align to TRBD2. The CDR3 has 16 residues. V gave up 6 bases and J gave up 4 bases; unmatched junction bases: 13. Germline values: CDR1 SGHTA, CDR2 FQGNSA. The CDR3 is CASRPTRGGRGETQYF. For the CDR3, the DNA is TGTGCCAGCAGGCCCACCCGGGGGGGCCGGGGAGAGACCCAGTACTTC. The variable domain in full, completed from reference TRBV7-2 and TRBJ2-5, reads GAGVSQSPSNKVTEKGKDVELRCDPISGHTALYWYRQSLGQGLEFLIYFQGNSAPDKSGLPSDRFSAERTGGSVSTLTIQRTQQEDSAVYLCASRPTRGGRGETQYFGPGTRLLVL.

The V call is TRBV5-5, the J call TRBJ1-1; 7 nucleotides align to TRBD1. V lost 0 bases and J lost 6; bases outside the gene matches: 5. The CDR3 loop spans 14 amino acids. Germline CDR1 reads SGHKS; CDR2 reads YYEKEE (reference sequence). The CDR3 is CASSLGQGVPEAFF. The CDR3 nucleotides are TGTGCCAGCAGCTTGGGCCAGGGGGTACCTGAAGCTTTCTTT.